Each of the 27 T cell receptor beta chains below was sequenced from the same sample in a study of OX40 agonist ivuxolimab in advanced cancers. The method was immunoSEQ multiplex PCR; TCRdb's version includes in-frame clones alone and lacks a portion of them. This sample carries 70,000 or so clones, under 95% of them seen once, and the ten largest clones take about 10%. Here the sequenced sample was CD4+ or CD8+ T cells sorted from blood, taken in a trial of the OX40 agonist ivuxolimab. Source of these receptors: an adult with an advanced solid tumor such as melanoma, head and neck, liver or kidney cancer.

The chain joins TRBV2 to TRBJ2-7; 8 nucleotides agree with TRBD2. The CDR3 is made up of 16 amino acids. Per the germline V gene, CDR1 is SNHLY and CDR2 is FYNNEI. The V segment lost 6 bases and the J segment 4 bases; nucleotides outside the gene matches: 14. The DNA for the CDR3 is TGTGCCAGCAGCCGGAACCCCAGCGGGGGAGATTACGAGCAGTACTTC. Its protein is CASSRNPSGGDYEQYF.

The V call is TRBV7-9, the J call TRBJ1-2, with D maybe TRBD1 (5 bases). CDR3 length equals 14 residues. Germline loops: CDR1 SEHNR, CDR2 FQNEAQ (reference sequence). The germline V and J ends were trimmed by 3 bases and 2 bases, with 10 bases remaining between them. The CDR3 nucleotides read TGTGCCAGCAGCTTTGGGGGGGTGAACTATGGCTACACCTTC. This translates into CASSFGGVNYGYTF.

The chain is built from TRBV5-6 and TRBJ2-7, with D perhaps TRBD1 (6 bases). The V gene's germline CDR1 is SGHDT and CDR2 YYEEEE. The CDR3 covers 14 residues. Trimming stripped 2 bases from V and 5 bases from J, with 14 bases between. The DNA of the CDR3 is TGTGCCAGCAGCTTAGGGCTCAGGGGCGACGAGCAGTACTTC. It codes for CASSLGLRGDEQYF.

V and J are TRBV9 and TRBJ2-4, with 9 bases matching TRBD2. After removal of 4 bases from V and 8 bases from J, the junction contained 13 bases not matched to a gene. Germline lookup yields CDR1 SGDLS and CDR2 YYNGEE. The CDR3 has 16 amino acids. CDR3 in DNA: TGTGCCAGCAGCACCCCCGCGCGGGGGGGCCCGGACATTCAGTACTTC. It translates to CASSTPARGGPDIQYF.

J is TRBJ1-3 and V is TRBV4-2; the D is unclear. Germline values: CDR1 LGHNA, CDR2 YNFKEQ. This CDR3 is built from 17 residues. Between the trimmed V and J ends, which lost 0 bases and 0 bases, there was a span of 12 bases. CDR3 coding DNA: TGTGCCAGCAGCCAAGATGGGGAGGGCCCCTCTGGAAACACCATATATTTT. Translating gives CASSQDGEGPSGNTIYF.

The V call is TRBV7-8, the J call TRBJ2-7; D is ambiguous. The CDR3 has 16 amino acids. Trimming cost V 1 base and J 6 bases, with 19 bases left between them. The germline V gene has CDR1 SGHVS and CDR2 FQNEAQ. CDR3 in amino acids: CASSLVPLGWWSEQYF. The CDR3 DNA follows: TGTGCCAGCAGCTTAGTCCCACTGGGTTGGTGGTCCGAGCAGTACTTC.

The V call is TRBV27, the J call TRBJ1-2; 8 nucleotides align to TRBD1. The V gene end was trimmed by 3 bases and the J gene end by 7 bases; junction bases not matched to a gene: 1. CDR3 length: 12 amino acids. Germline-derived CDR1 and CDR2 are MNHEY and SMNVEV (reference sequence). CDR3 residues: CASSFTGGGYTF. CDR3 nucleotides: TGTGCCAGCAGTTTTACAGGGGGTGGCTACACCTTC.

This chain uses TRBV25-1 with TRBJ1-2, with 9 bases identical to TRBD1. J gave up 4 bases and V 2 bases, and 5 bases lay outside the gene matches. CDR3 size: 15 residues. Germline CDR1 MGHDK, CDR2 SYGVNS. In nucleotides, the CDR3 is TGTGCCAGCAGTGAACGGACAGGGGCACTCTATGGCTACACCTTC. This sequence encodes CASSERTGALYGYTF.

The genes are TRBV27 and TRBJ2-7, with D maybe TRBD2 (6 bases). V lost 4 bases to trimming and J lost 3 bases, with 16 bases between them. Germline assignment: CDR1 MNHEY and CDR2 SMNVEV (reference sequence). This CDR3 spans 15 amino acids. The CDR3 DNA sequence: TGTGCCAGCAGTTCGTCTACTAGCTTTAACTACGAGCAGTACTTC. This encodes CASSSSTSFNYEQYF.

The chain links TRBV2 to TRBJ2-3, with D perhaps TRBD1 (5 bases). The V gene lost 2 bases and the J gene lost 3 bases, with 15 bases spanning the gap. CDR3 length: 16 amino acids. The germline gives CDR1 SNHLY, CDR2 FYNNEI. CDR3 in DNA: TGTGCCAGCAGTGAAATTGGCAGGGTTTTAACAGATACGCAGTATTTT. Protein sequence: CASSEIGRVLTDTQYF.

V is TRBV7-3 and J is TRBJ2-7, with 7 nucleotides matching TRBD1. The V gene's germline CDR1 is SGHTA and CDR2 FQGTGA. The junction had 8 bases not matched to a gene; V was cut back by 3 bases and J by 0 bases. CDR3 length: 16 amino acids. The CDR3 protein is CASSLGPGTDSYEQYF. The CDR3 nucleotides read TGTGCCAGCAGCTTGGGTCCCGGGACAGACTCCTACGAGCAGTACTTC.

This clone was detected once. The chain recombines TRBV27 with TRBJ2-7; 7 nucleotides line up with TRBD1. This CDR3 has 16 amino acids. The V gene end was trimmed by 2 bases and the J gene end by 0 bases; junction bases not matched to a gene: 7. Germline lookup yields CDR1 MNHEY and CDR2 SMNVEV (reference sequence). The CDR3: CASSLVGTESSYEQYF. CDR3 sequence (DNA): TGTGCCAGCAGTTTAGTTGGGACAGAAAGCTCCTACGAGCAGTACTTC.

The chain couples TRBV13 to TRBJ1-6; 9 bases match TRBD1. In germline, CDR1 is PRHDT, CDR2 FYEKMQ (reference sequence). There are 15 residues in the CDR3. Germline trimming cut 5 bases from V and 7 bases from J; bases unmatched to any gene: 6. CDR3 in DNA: TGTGCCAGCAGCCCCGAGGGACAGGGCAATTCACCCCTCCACTTT. Its protein is CASSPEGQGNSPLHF.

The chain is built from TRBV11-3 and TRBJ1-1; no clear D gene. Germline CDR1 SGHNT, CDR2 YENEEA. CDR3 length: 14 residues. Trimming pared 2 bases from V and 1 base from J, leaving 8 bases between. The CDR3 nucleotides are TGTGCCAGCAGCTTACGAGCACAGAACACTGAAGCTTTCTTT. Translating it yields CASSLRAQNTEAFF.

The rearrangement joins TRBV25-1 to TRBJ2-5, with D tentatively TRBD1 (5 bases). The CDR3 runs 14 residues. The germline V gene has CDR1 MGHDK and CDR2 SYGVNS. The ends were cut back, 2 bases at V and 4 bases at J, with 11 bases in the middle. The CDR3 here is CASSEGAGLETQYF. The CDR3 region has the DNA TGTGCCAGCAGTGAAGGGGCAGGGTTAGAGACCCAGTACTTC.

V usage is TRBV9 and J usage is TRBJ2-7; D remains ambiguous. The CDR3 loop spans 15 amino acids. From germline, CDR1 is SGDLS and CDR2 YYNGEE. Deletions cut 1 base from V and 0 bases from J, with 11 bases between. As DNA, the CDR3 is TGTGCCAGCAGCGTAACCGAAAGCCTCTCCTACGAGCAGTACTTC. Protein: CASSVTESLSYEQYF.

This clone was seen a single time. The rearrangement uses TRBV27 and TRBJ2-7; D is ambiguous. CDR3 length: 15 amino acids. Trimming left V 2 bases short and J 1 base short, with 12 bases between. Germline V gene data show CDR1 as MNHEY and CDR2 as SMNVEV (reference sequence). CDR3 DNA sequence: TGTGCCAGCAGTTTAAGGGCCGAGTCTTCCTACGAGCAGTACTTC. Amino acid sequence: CASSLRAESSYEQYF.

The V and J genes are TRBV5-1 and TRBJ1-2, with 7 positions matching TRBD1. CDR3 length equals 15 residues. CDR1 and CDR2 from the germline V gene are SGHRS and YFSETQ. With 5 bases clipped from V and 5 bases from J, the junction kept 12 bases outside the gene matches. The CDR3 protein is CASREKGAAGYGYTF. In nucleotides, the CDR3 is TGCGCCAGCAGGGAGAAGGGGGCAGCTGGGTATGGCTACACCTTC.

This chain links TRBV7-6 with TRBJ2-5; weak D call: TRBD2 (7 bases). Per the germline V gene, CDR1 is SGHVS and CDR2 is FNYEAQ. The CDR3 contains 17 residues. V lost 4 bases, J lost 2 bases, and 20 bases lay in between. The CDR3, as DNA: TGTGCCAGCAGCTATAAAGGGGGACTATCCCTTCAAGAGACCCAGTACTTC. This sequence encodes CASSYKGGLSLQETQYF.

The V and J genes are TRBV29-1 and TRBJ2-1; 8 nucleotides match TRBD2. CDR3 size: 16 residues. The junction had 8 bases not matched to a gene; V was cut back by 0 bases and J by 4 bases. The germline V gene encodes CDR1 SQVTM and CDR2 ANQGSEA. CDR3 nucleotide sequence: TGCAGCGTTGAAGATTTCCCCGGGGGGGATTACAATGAGCAGTTCTTC. It is translated as CSVEDFPGGDYNEQFF.

J is TRBJ1-2 and V is TRBV27, with D possibly matching TRBD1 (6 bases). Trimming took 2 bases from V and 1 from J, leaving 20 bases between them. Per germline, CDR1 MNHEY and CDR2 SMNVEV (reference sequence). The length of the CDR3 is 18 residues. DNA of the CDR3: TGTGCCAGCAGTTTAGTCCCGGGAGGACAGCCCAATAACTATGGCTACACCTTC. This translates into CASSLVPGGQPNNYGYTF.

This rearrangement joins TRBV11-2 to TRBJ1-1; no clear D gene. V lost 5 bases and J lost 7, with 14 bases in between. Germline values: CDR1 SGHAT, CDR2 FQNNGV. The CDR3 runs 13 residues. CDR3 sequence (DNA): TGTGCCAGCAGCCCACTCTCTGGGGTTGAAGCTTTCTTT. This sequence encodes CASSPLSGVEAFF.

The chain recombines TRBV30 with TRBJ2-4; D tentatively fits TRBD1 or TRBD2 (6 bases each). CDR3 length: 12 amino acids. Trimming stripped 0 bases from V and 14 bases from J, with 14 bases between. The germline gives CDR1 GTSNPN, CDR2 SVGIG (reference sequence). Here the CDR3 DNA reads TGTGCCTGGAGTGTACTTGGGGGGCTAAAGTACTTC. It yields the protein CAWSVLGGLKYF.

V usage is TRBV11-2 and J usage is TRBJ1-3; D is unresolved. V lost 0 bases and J lost 2, with 14 bases in between. CDR1 is SGHAT, CDR2 FQNNGV, per germline. CDR3 size: 17 residues. The CDR3 is CASSLDHVRSPGNTIYF. The CDR3 nucleotides read TGTGCCAGCAGCTTAGATCATGTGAGGTCCCCTGGAAACACCATATATTTT.

The J gene is TRBJ2-1, the V gene TRBV10-3; D not resolved. The ends were cut back, 9 bases at V and 8 bases at J, with 17 bases in the middle. The CDR3 consists of 13 residues. The germline CDR1 and CDR2 sequences are ENHRY and SYGVKD. In nucleotides, the CDR3 is TGTGCCATTGGCGGTACCTCTGGCGATGAGCAGTTCTTC. This encodes CAIGGTSGDEQFF.

The J gene is TRBJ2-1, the V gene TRBV9; possible D gene TRBD2, 7 bases. Germline V gene lookup returns CDR1 SGDLS and CDR2 YYNGEE. There are 14 residues in the CDR3. With 3 bases removed from V and 4 bases from J, the gap between germline ends came to 11 bases. This CDR3 is CASSGAGAYNEQFF. CDR3 DNA sequence: TGTGCCAGCAGCGGGGCGGGGGCTTACAATGAGCAGTTCTTC.

V gene TRBV14 combines with J gene TRBJ2-5, with 10 nucleotides matching TRBD2. V lost 3 bases, J lost 1 base, and 8 bases stayed unmatched. Germline values: CDR1 SGHDN, CDR2 FVKESK. This CDR3 is 17 amino acids long. As DNA, the CDR3 is TGTGCCAGCAGCCAGGATCTAGCGGGGGCTTTCCAAGAGACCCAGTACTTC. It encodes CASSQDLAGAFQETQYF.